Below, one T cell receptor beta chain is given with its context. Its cognate antigen is unknown. The V end lost 0 bases, the J end lost 2 bases, and 7 bases lay between the germline ends. CDR1 and CDR2 from the germline V gene are SGHDT and YYEEEE. The CDR3 runs 14 residues. These data belong to a study of cytomegalovirus exposure and HLA in healthy donors. Study information: Genotyping of roughly 400 donors showed that 80% to 90% belonged to the Caucasian-associated ancestry cluster. Study observations and caveats: The majority of CMV-associated TCR beta chains were reported as apparently HLA-restricted in a later analysis. The classifier, whose performance was assessed in both the original and validation cohorts, reportedly diagnosed cytomegalovirus status with high specificity and sensitivity.

Researchers ran the PCR with 60 Vbeta and 13 Jbeta primers. Sequencing was performed with immunoSEQ multiplex PCR; in TCRdb, only in-frame clones are kept and a portion is missing. The sample carries 40,000 to 55,000 clones, roughly 75% recorded once. The V call is TRBV5-6, the J call TRBJ2-3; no definite D call. What was sequenced was PBMCs. This receptor was taken from a man aged 25 to 45 in good health and CMV-seropositive. The CDR3 DNA reads as TGTGCCAGCAGCTTGGGGCAGTACACAGATACGCAGTATTTT. It codes for CASSLGQYTDTQYF.